The 11 T cell receptor beta chains in this list originate from one sample, sequenced in a study of shared clonotypes between healthy human individuals. Only in-frame clones appear in the TCRdb table, and some are missing; sequencing was by immunoSEQ multiplex PCR. Among about 1.5 million clones, 95% to 99% were seen once, and the ten largest hold 0.45%. The sample consisted of naive CD4+ T cells sorted from blood. The subset was: CD45RA+ positively selected. Every receptor here comes from a man between 25 and 39 years old in good health.

J is TRBJ2-1 and V is TRBV5-4; 10 bases are shared with TRBD2. This CDR3 has 14 residues. The trim removed 3 bases at V and 3 bases at J, leaving 0 bases unmatched. CDR1 and CDR2 (germline): SGHNT, YYREEE (reference sequence). CDR3 sequence reads: CASSWTSGYNEQFF. DNA of the CDR3: TGTGCCAGCAGCTGGACTAGCGGCTACAATGAGCAGTTCTTC.

The chain combines TRBV14 with TRBJ2-1; no clear D. Germline assignment: CDR1 SGHDN and CDR2 FVKESK. The CDR3 covers 15 residues. The germline V and J ends were trimmed by 1 base and 2 bases, with 9 bases remaining between them. The CDR3 coding sequence is TGTGCCAGCAGCCAAGGGCGTGCAACCTACAATGAGCAGTTCTTC. It specifies CASSQGRATYNEQFF.

The chain recombines TRBV21-1 with TRBJ2-1. TRBV21-1 is designated a pseudogene. The CDR3 loop spans 18 amino acids. The CDR3 DNA is TGTGCCAGCAGCAAAGTACCTTTTGAGGGGCTGCTCTACAATGAGCAGTTCTTC. It specifies CASSKVPFEGLLYNEQFF.

For this clone: Other DNA sequences within the sample encode an identical CDR3. This chain connects TRBV5-8 to TRBJ1-5, with D uncertain. The CDR3 is 15 amino acids. The V gene lost 0 bases and the J gene lost 0 bases, with 7 bases spanning the gap. Germline CDR1 is SGHTS and CDR2 is YDEGEE. The CDR3 is CASSLGSYSNQPQHF. CDR3 DNA: TGTGCCAGCAGCTTGGGGAGCTATAGCAATCAGCCCCAGCATTTT.

This clone occurred once. The chain links TRBV5-6 to TRBJ2-5; D call uncertain. With 1 base removed from V and 2 bases from J, the gap between germline ends came to 9 bases. The germline gives CDR1 SGHDT, CDR2 YYEEEE. This CDR3 contains 14 residues. The CDR3 protein is CASSLSLGQETQYF. The CDR3 DNA is TGTGCCAGCAGCTTGTCACTCGGGCAAGAGACCCAGTACTTC.

V and J are TRBV11-2 and TRBJ2-2, with D unclear. V was clipped by 5 bases and J by 5 bases, with 12 bases between them. Germline V gene sequence: CDR1 SGHAT, CDR2 FQNNGV. This CDR3 spans 14 amino acids. CDR3 sequence (DNA): TGTGCCAGCAGCCCCCACATGCTGACCGGGGAGCTGTTTTTT. It codes for CASSPHMLTGELFF.

The chain combines TRBV5-1 with TRBJ1-4; D remains unclear. The germline V gene encodes CDR1 SGHRS and CDR2 YFSETQ. The V and J ends lost 4 bases and 8 bases respectively, with 15 bases between them. There are 14 residues in the CDR3. The CDR3 coding sequence is TGCGCCAGCAGCCTGACGGCGCCTCGAGAAAAACTGTTTTTT. It is translated as CASSLTAPREKLFF.

The chain combines TRBV11-1 with TRBJ1-5; D ambiguous. The V gene's germline CDR1 is SGHAT and CDR2 FQDESV (reference sequence). Deletions cut 5 bases from V and 7 bases from J, with 12 bases between. This CDR3 is built from 13 residues. The DNA of the CDR3 is TGTGCCAGCAGCCGGGCCTTGGGGCAGCCCCAGCATTTT. Translating gives CASSRALGQPQHF.

This sequence joins TRBV10-2 and TRBJ1-2; D is ambiguous. CDR1 and CDR2 (germline): WSHSY, SAAADI. Deletions cut 2 bases from V and 8 bases from J, with 9 bases between. This CDR3 is built from 12 residues. CDR3 bases: TGCGCCAGCAGTGAGACAGCCCTCGGCTACACCTTC. It is translated as CASSETALGYTF.

This sequence joins TRBV6-6 and TRBJ1-5; TRBD1 might be the D (5 bases). V lost 6 bases and J lost 4, with 16 bases in between. Germline V CDR1 and CDR2: MNHNY, SVGAGI (reference sequence). This CDR3 is built from 15 residues. CDR3 protein: CASSHRDGTNQPQHF. In nucleotides, the CDR3 is TGTGCCAGCAGCCACCGGGACGGAACTAATCAGCCCCAGCATTTT.

The genes are TRBV4-1 and TRBJ2-1; 7 bases agree with TRBD1. The germline CDR1 and CDR2 sequences are MGHRA and YSYEKL. J lost 2 bases, V lost 4 bases, and 8 bases had no gene match. CDR3 length equals 16 residues. CDR3: CASSLIRGPPYNEQFF. The CDR3 bases are TGCGCCAGCAGCCTGATAAGGGGGCCCCCCTACAATGAGCAGTTCTTC.